Each of the 31 T cell receptor beta chains below was sequenced from the same sample in a study of technical replicates of blood from several donors (TCRdb year 2017). Libraries were built with the immunoSEQ multiplex PCR assay. Drawn from immuneACCESS, this table holds only the in-frame rearrangements with V and J called that TCRdb kept. Clones are partly lost; checked studies trace under half to an unresolved V gene and leave the rest unexplained. This sample is represented by approximately 50,000 clones; roughly 86% of them were singletons. The top ten hold 5.6% of the sample. Sequencing was done on a sample of PBMCs. The receptors originated from a human donor in good health. Some clones in this sample may be carry-over from other donors' samples.

This chain uses TRBV5-1 with TRBJ2-5; 7 positions match TRBD2. CDR3 length equals 13 residues. V lost 3 bases and J lost 5; bases outside the gene matches: 4. In germline, CDR1 is SGHRS, CDR2 YFSETQ. The CDR3 DNA reads as TGCGCCAGCAGCTGGACTAGTGGGGAGACCCAGTACTTC. Translating it yields CASSWTSGETQYF. Full variable domain (outside the CDR3, taken from reference TRBV5-1 and TRBJ2-5): KAGVTQTPRYLIKTRGQQVTLSCSPISGHRSVSWYQQTPGQGLQFLFEYFSETQRNKGNFPGRFSGRQFSNSRSEMNVSTLELGDSALYLCASSWTSGETQYFGPGTRLLVL.

The V gene is TRBV25-1, the J gene TRBJ2-2; 14 bases align to TRBD2. The junction had 4 bases not matched to a gene; V was cut back by 4 bases and J by 6 bases. Germline CDR1 reads MGHDK; CDR2 reads SYGVNS. The CDR3 is 16 residues long. The CDR3 bases are TGTGCCAGCAGTGGGGGACTAGCGGGAGTGGCCGGGGAGCTGTTTTTT. Translated, it gives CASSGGLAGVAGELFF.

The chain links TRBV10-3 to TRBJ2-7; a possible D gene is TRBD1 (6 bases). The CDR3 spans 15 residues. Trimming removed 2 bases from V and 5 bases from J, with 16 bases in between. Germline V CDR1 and CDR2: ENHRY, SYGVKD. The CDR3 nucleotides are TGTGCCATCAGTGAGGCCACAGGGTGGTTGGACGAGCAGTACTTC. The encoded protein is CAISEATGWLDEQYF.

The chain has TRBV2 and TRBJ2-5, with 9 bases identical to TRBD1. Unmatched junction bases numbered 3, after V lost 6 bases and J lost 4 bases. The CDR3 consists of 13 residues. Germline V CDR1 and CDR2: SNHLY, FYNNEI. The CDR3 loop is CASSATGGETQYF. The CDR3 region has the DNA TGTGCCAGCAGCGCGACAGGGGGAGAGACCCAGTACTTC.

The rearrangement links TRBV30 to TRBJ1-1, with no clear D. Trimming removed 0 bases at V and 7 bases at J, with 15 bases between. The CDR3 is made up of 14 amino acids. Germline loops: CDR1 GTSNPN, CDR2 SVGIG (reference sequence). CDR3 amino acids: CAWSVPAKSREAFF. The CDR3 region has the DNA TGTGCCTGGAGTGTCCCCGCTAAAAGCCGTGAAGCTTTCTTT.

This clone was seen only once. One end of the junction is discordant with germline, which a read error may explain. The chain has TRBV20-1 and TRBJ2-1, with 8 positions matching TRBD2. CDR3 length equals 11 residues. Looked up from germline, CDR1 is DFQATT and CDR2 is SNEGSKA (reference sequence). This CDR3 is CSARDSERGIF. The CDR3 DNA follows: TGCAGTGCTAGAGATTCCGAGCGGGGGATCTTC.

The CDR3 sequence is CASSLQSDYYEQYF. The CDR3 nucleotides are TGTGCCAGCAGCTTACAGTCCGATTACTACGAGCAGTACTTC. The chain combines TRBV7-2 with TRBJ2-7; D not resolved. Germline loops: CDR1 SGHTA, CDR2 FQGNSA. CDR3 size: 14 residues. Trimming shortened V by 2 bases and J by 3 bases, and 11 bases separated the two germline ends.

The genes are TRBV7-9 and TRBJ2-1; 9 bases fit TRBD2. Germline lookup yields CDR1 SEHNR and CDR2 FQNEAQ (reference sequence). The CDR3 length is 15 residues. The J segment lost 7 bases and the V segment lost 2 bases, leaving 6 bases of the junction unmatched. CDR3 sequence reads: CASSLMAGGRNEQFF. The DNA of the CDR3 is TGTGCCAGCAGCTTAATGGCGGGGGGGCGGAATGAGCAGTTCTTC. Supplemented by reference TRBV7-9 and TRBJ2-1, the full variable domain reads DTGVSQNPRHKITKRGQNVTFRCDPISEHNRLYWYRQTLGQGPEFLTYFQNEAQLEKSRLLSDRFSAERPKGSFSTLEIQRTEQGDSAMYLCASSLMAGGRNEQFFGPGTRLTVL.

V usage is TRBV18 and J usage is TRBJ2-5, with 12 bases matching TRBD2. In germline, CDR1 is KGHSH, CDR2 LQKENI. The V gene end was trimmed by 6 bases and the J gene end by 3 bases; junction bases not matched to a gene: 2. The CDR3 is 14 amino acids. DNA of the CDR3: TGTGCCAGCTCGCGACTAGCGGGAGAAGAGACCCAGTACTTC. It yields the protein CASSRLAGEETQYF.

The chain couples TRBV25-1 to TRBJ1-4; D possibly corresponds to TRBD1 (5 bases). V dropped 3 bases and J dropped 6 bases, with 17 bases sitting between them. This CDR3 has 16 residues. From germline, CDR1 is MGHDK and CDR2 SYGVNS. CDR3 sequence reads: CASSEGLYPLHEKLFF. In DNA, the CDR3 is TGTGCCAGCAGTGAGGGACTTTATCCCCTCCATGAAAAACTGTTTTTT.

This clone is a singleton in its sample. CDR3 DNA sequence: TGCGCCAGCAGCCAAGAAGACCCGGGACTATCCACAGATACGCAGTATTTT. The encoded protein is CASSQEDPGLSTDTQYF. The chain links TRBV4-1 to TRBJ2-3; 7 positions match TRBD2. Germline CDR1 and CDR2: MGHRA and YSYEKL. Trimming at V came to 0 bases and at J to 2 bases, leaving 8 bases not matched to a gene. The CDR3 has 17 amino acids.

The V call is TRBV18, the J call TRBJ1-1; D possibly corresponds to TRBD1 (6 bases). Germline CDR1 and CDR2: KGHSH and LQKENI. V was trimmed by 4 bases and J by 2 bases, leaving 8 bases between them. The CDR3 is 13 residues long. The CDR3 nucleotides are TGTGCCAGCTCACGGGGGGGCAACACTGAAGCTTTCTTT. This sequence encodes CASSRGGNTEAFF. The full variable domain, completed using reference TRBV18 and TRBJ1-1, is NAGVMQNPRHLVRRRGQEARLRCSPMKGHSHVYWYRQLPEEGLKFMVYLQKENIIDESGMPKERFSAEFPKEGPSILRIQQVVRGDSAAYFCASSRGGNTEAFFGQGTRLTVV.

The V and J genes are TRBV4-1 and TRBJ1-2; D unresolved. Germline CDR1 reads MGHRA; CDR2 reads YSYEKL. V lost 0 bases to trimming and J lost 0 bases, with 8 bases between them. The CDR3 has 15 amino acids. This CDR3 reads CASSQEAGANYGYTF. In DNA form, the CDR3 reads TGCGCCAGCAGCCAAGAGGCGGGAGCTAACTATGGCTACACCTTC.

The chain recombines TRBV19 with TRBJ1-4; TRBD1 matches 9 bases. Unmatched junction bases numbered 10, after V lost 3 bases and J lost 8 bases. Germline CDR1 LNHDA, CDR2 SQIVND (reference sequence). The CDR3 consists of 16 residues. The chain's CDR3 is CASSMGQGVSGEKLFF. CDR3 sequence (DNA): TGTGCCAGTAGTATGGGACAGGGCGTAAGTGGGGAAAAACTGTTTTTT.

This chain connects TRBV25-1 to TRBJ1-1; no clear D. From germline, CDR1 is MGHDK and CDR2 SYGVNS. V lost 4 bases to trimming and J lost 1 base, with 19 bases between them. The CDR3 runs 17 residues. The CDR3 bases are TGTGCCAGCAGTGCCCCGGTCGGGGAAGGGTCGAACACTGAAGCTTTCTTT. Its translation is CASSAPVGEGSNTEAFF.

The chain couples TRBV21-1 to TRBJ2-7; no DNA check was done on the table's D call, TRBD1. TRBV21-1 is designated a pseudogene. This CDR3 has 14 residues. The CDR3: CASSKVGRGYEQYF. The CDR3 bases are TGTGCCAGCAGCAAGGTCGGCAGGGGGTACGAGCAGTACTTC.

This clone was counted between two and nine times. V and J are TRBV5-8 and TRBJ1-2; D is unresolved. This CDR3 spans 14 amino acids. Germline-derived CDR1 and CDR2 are SGHTS and YDEGEE. V was pared by 4 bases and J by 7 bases, with 17 bases between. DNA for the CDR3: TGTGCCAGCAGCACCGGAGGCCCGAAGCGTGGCTACACCTTC. Translation gives CASSTGGPKRGYTF.

The chain carries TRBV7-2 and TRBJ1-1, with 7 bases matching TRBD1. Unmatched junction bases numbered 4, after V lost 5 bases and J lost 1 base. Germline V lookup: CDR1 SGHTA, CDR2 FQGNSA. The CDR3 length is 14 residues. CDR3 coding DNA: TGTGCCAGCAGCCCCTGGACAGGGAACACTGAAGCTTTCTTT. It translates to CASSPWTGNTEAFF.

This clone was seen a single time. The chain joins TRBV5-4 to TRBJ2-7; D gene ambiguous. The CDR3 consists of 11 residues. Trimming took 4 bases from V and 6 from J, leaving 8 bases between them. CDR1 and CDR2 from the germline V gene are SGHNT and YYREEE (reference sequence). In nucleotides, the CDR3 is TGTGCCAGCAGCACCTCGGTCGAGCAGTACTTC. This sequence encodes CASSTSVEQYF.

This chain joins TRBV15 and TRBJ2-1; weak D call: TRBD2 (7 bases). The CDR3 totals 17 residues. Germline V gene data show CDR1 as LNHNV and CDR2 as YYDKDF (reference sequence). The germline V and J ends were trimmed by 3 bases and 0 bases, with 15 bases remaining between them. This chain's CDR3 is CATSRLRGGSSYNEQFF. DNA of the CDR3: TGTGCCACCAGCAGGTTAAGGGGGGGGAGCTCCTACAATGAGCAGTTCTTC.

The genes are TRBV5-1 and TRBJ1-5; no definite D call. CDR3 length equals 13 residues. The germline V and J ends were trimmed by 0 bases and 1 base, with 2 bases remaining between them. Germline CDR1 and CDR2: SGHRS and YFSETQ. The CDR3 region has the DNA TGCGCCAGCAGCTTGGTAAGCAATCAGCCCCAGCATTTT. Amino acid sequence: CASSLVSNQPQHF.

The chain uses TRBV4-1 and TRBJ2-7; the match to TRBD2 covers 7 bases. V shed 1 base, J shed 2 bases, and the junction held 17 bases outside the gene matches. The CDR3 extends over 19 amino acids. CDR1 and CDR2 (germline): MGHRA, YSYEKL. The CDR3 region is CASSQVGGRGVQNAYEQYF. The CDR3 DNA sequence: TGCGCCAGCAGCCAAGTCGGCGGCCGGGGGGTACAAAATGCCTACGAGCAGTACTTC.

The chain combines TRBV7-9 with TRBJ1-6, with a possible D match to TRBD1 (5 bases). The CDR3 length is 15 residues. Germline values: CDR1 SEHNR, CDR2 FQNEAQ (reference sequence). V was trimmed by 5 bases and J by 1 base, leaving 9 bases between them. The CDR3 loop is CASSPGLSYNSPLHF. The CDR3 DNA reads TGTGCCAGCAGCCCAGGGTTGTCCTATAATTCACCCCTCCACTTT.

This chain joins TRBV28 and TRBJ2-7; 11 nucleotides match TRBD2. The CDR3 consists of 14 residues. The ends lost 7 bases at V and 8 bases at J; junction bases unmatched: 10. Germline V gives CDR1 MDHEN, CDR2 SYDVKM. CDR3 bases: TGTGCCAGCACCACGACTAGCGGGGTGTGGAAGCAGTACTTC. This gives the protein CASTTTSGVWKQYF.

The chain couples TRBV7-3 to TRBJ2-1; TRBD2 agrees at 9 bases. Germline assignment: CDR1 SGHTA and CDR2 FQGTGA. The CDR3 length is 17 residues. The junction had 16 bases not matched to a gene; V was cut back by 5 bases and J by 8 bases. The CDR3 sequence is CASSAGRGRAAGDEQFF. CDR3 nucleotides: TGTGCCAGCAGCGCGGGACGCGGGAGGGCCGCAGGCGATGAGCAGTTCTTC. The full variable domain, its missing parts supplied by reference TRBV7-3 and TRBJ2-1, is GAGVSQTPSNKVTEKGKYVELRCDPISGHTALYWYRQSLGQGPEFLIYFQGTGAADDSGLPNDRFFAVRPEGSVSTLKIQRTERGDSAVYLCASSAGRGRAAGDEQFFGPGTRLTVL.

The rearrangement uses TRBV5-1 and TRBJ2-7; weak D call: TRBD2 (6 bases). The CDR3 runs to 14 residues. The V end was cut by 4 bases, the J end by 6 bases, with 17 bases between. CDR1 and CDR2 from the germline V gene are SGHRS and YFSETQ. In DNA form, the CDR3 reads TGCGCCAGCAGCCCCGCTAGCGATACGGTCGAGCAGTACTTC. Protein: CASSPASDTVEQYF.

This chain links TRBV28 with TRBJ1-5; TRBD1 aligns across 8 bases. The CDR3 spans 13 residues. Germline V gene lookup returns CDR1 MDHEN and CDR2 SYDVKM. Trimming cost V 7 bases and J 8 bases; bases outside gene matches: 7. The DNA of the CDR3 is TGTGCCAGCAAAACAGGGGGTTCGGAGCCCCAGCATTTT. This gives the protein CASKTGGSEPQHF.

Points on this clone: This specimen includes other DNA sequences encoding the same CDR3. V gene TRBV27 combines with J gene TRBJ1-5; no firm D call. V was trimmed by 3 bases and J by 4 bases, leaving 10 bases between them. CDR1 is MNHEY, CDR2 SMNVEV, per germline (reference sequence). The CDR3 runs 14 residues. CDR3 nucleotide sequence: TGTGCCAGCAGTTTTCGTGAGGGAAATCAGCCCCAGCATTTT. It is translated as CASSFREGNQPQHF.

The chain recombines TRBV15 with TRBJ2-2; 9 positions agree with TRBD1. The trim removed 3 bases at V and 5 bases at J, leaving 19 bases unmatched. This CDR3 has 20 amino acids. Per the germline V gene, CDR1 is LNHNV and CDR2 is YYDKDF (reference sequence). DNA for the CDR3: TGTGCCACCAGCAGTGACCCGGGACAGGGTGTAATTGGGCTTACCGGGGAGCTGTTTTTT. Residues: CATSSDPGQGVIGLTGELFF.

CDR3 nucleotide sequence: TGCGCCAGCAGCCGGACTAGCGGGAGTCGCGAGCAGTACTTC. Its protein is CASSRTSGSREQYF. The gene calls are TRBV5-1 and TRBJ2-7; 13 bases line up with TRBD2. In germline, CDR1 is SGHRS, CDR2 YFSETQ. V dropped 4 bases and J dropped 6; count of bases not matched to a gene: 4. The CDR3 consists of 14 residues.

The chain is built from TRBV4-3 and TRBJ2-3; 12 bases are a match to TRBD2. The CDR3 loop spans 17 amino acids. Germline CDR1 reads LGHNA; CDR2 reads YSLEER. After removal of 0 bases from V and 4 bases from J, the junction contained 5 bases not matched to a gene. Here the CDR3 DNA reads TGCGCCAGCAGCCAAGATCTGACTAGCGGGAGCTCAGATACGCAGTATTTT. Translated, it gives CASSQDLTSGSSDTQYF.